What follows describes a single T cell receptor beta chain. Germline loops: CDR1 SGHDT, CDR2 YYEEEE. With V trimmed by 4 bases and J by 6 bases, 7 bases remained unmatched. The CDR3 loop spans 14 amino acids. This sample is part of a study of technical replicates of blood from several donors. Sequencing was performed with immunoSEQ multiplex PCR; in TCRdb, only in-frame clones are kept and a portion is missing. The sample holds tens of thousands of clones, 91% seen once. This TCR derives from a human donor in good health. Some clones in this sample may be carry-over from other donors' samples. The V call is TRBV5-6, the J call TRBJ1-1, with TRBD1 matching 9 bases. Sequencing was done on a sample of T cells isolated from PBMCs. This CDR3 reads CASSGGQGGAEAFF. DNA of the CDR3: TGTGCCAGCAGCGGGGGACAGGGAGGCGCTGAAGCTTTCTTT.